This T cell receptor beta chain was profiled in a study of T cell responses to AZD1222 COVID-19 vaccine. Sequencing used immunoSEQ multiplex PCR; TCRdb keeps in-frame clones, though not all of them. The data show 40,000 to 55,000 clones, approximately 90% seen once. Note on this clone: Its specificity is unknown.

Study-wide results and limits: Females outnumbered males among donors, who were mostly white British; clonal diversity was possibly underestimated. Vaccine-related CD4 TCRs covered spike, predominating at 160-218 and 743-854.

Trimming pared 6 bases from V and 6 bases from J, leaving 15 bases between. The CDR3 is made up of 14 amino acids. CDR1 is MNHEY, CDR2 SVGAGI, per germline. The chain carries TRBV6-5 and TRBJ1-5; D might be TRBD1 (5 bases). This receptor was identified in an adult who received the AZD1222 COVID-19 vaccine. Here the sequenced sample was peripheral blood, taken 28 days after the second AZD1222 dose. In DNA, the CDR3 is TGTGCCAGCAGGAATGGGGGGGTCGGTCAGCCCCAGCATTTT. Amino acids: CASRNGGVGQPQHF.